The sequence of this TCR beta chain was determined in a study of T-cell memory formation after mild COVID-19. Broader study findings: Detection of some responders pre-infection suggested pre-existing cross-reactive memory T cells participated. CD4+ contracting clones were mainly CM and EM; CD8+ ones, EMRA.

TCRdb called the 5' RACE reads again in MiXCR, with one record for every CDR3 protein. Of just over 150,000 distinct CDR3 sequences listed, roughly 31% were seen once; the top ten hold about 11%. Comments on this clonotype: What it recognizes is unknown.

Trimming took 7 bases from V and 2 from J, leaving 15 bases between them. The CDR3 has 15 residues. CDR1 and CDR2 from the germline V gene are MNHEY and SVGAGI. V gene TRBV6-5 combines with J gene TRBJ1-5; D is unclear. The clonotype comes from an adult woman who had mild COVID-19 (a few samples of this study predate the infection). Cell type and time point are not known. The sample was PBMCs or a T cell subset sorted from them (not recorded which). The CDR3 is CASNPSGRGNQPQHF. The CDR3 nucleotides read TGTGCCAGCAACCCGTCGGGGAGGGGCAATCAGCCCCAGCATTTT.